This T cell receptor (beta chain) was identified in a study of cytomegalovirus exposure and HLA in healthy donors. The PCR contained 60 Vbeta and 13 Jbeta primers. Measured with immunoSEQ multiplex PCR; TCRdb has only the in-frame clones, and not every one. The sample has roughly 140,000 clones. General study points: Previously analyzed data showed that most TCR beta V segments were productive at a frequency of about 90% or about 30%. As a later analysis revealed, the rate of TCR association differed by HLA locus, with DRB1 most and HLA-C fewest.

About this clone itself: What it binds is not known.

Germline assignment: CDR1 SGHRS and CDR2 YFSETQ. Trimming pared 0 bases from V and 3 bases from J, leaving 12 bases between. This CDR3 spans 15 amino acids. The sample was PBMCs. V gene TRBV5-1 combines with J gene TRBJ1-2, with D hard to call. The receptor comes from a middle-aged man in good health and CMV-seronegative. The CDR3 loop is CASSLASGWDYGYTF. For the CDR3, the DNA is TGCGCCAGCAGCTTGGCCTCGGGTTGGGACTATGGCTACACCTTC.